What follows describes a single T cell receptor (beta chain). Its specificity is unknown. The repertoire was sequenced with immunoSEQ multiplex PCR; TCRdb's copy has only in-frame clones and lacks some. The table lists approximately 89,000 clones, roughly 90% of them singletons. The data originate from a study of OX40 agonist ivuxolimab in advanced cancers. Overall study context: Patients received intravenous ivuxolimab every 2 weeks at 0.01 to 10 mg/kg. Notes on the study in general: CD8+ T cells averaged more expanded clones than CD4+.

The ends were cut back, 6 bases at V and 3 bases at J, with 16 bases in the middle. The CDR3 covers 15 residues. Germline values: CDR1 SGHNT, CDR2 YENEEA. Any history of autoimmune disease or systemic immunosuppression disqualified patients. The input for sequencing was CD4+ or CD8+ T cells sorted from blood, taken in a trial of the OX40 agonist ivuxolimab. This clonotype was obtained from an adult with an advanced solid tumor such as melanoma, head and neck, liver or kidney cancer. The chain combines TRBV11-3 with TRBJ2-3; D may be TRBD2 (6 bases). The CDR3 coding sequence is TGTGCCAGCAGTTTCACTGGGGGGAATACAGATACGCAGTATTTT. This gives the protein CASSFTGGNTDTQYF.